The T cell receptor (beta chain) under discussion was sequenced for a study of blood T cells in healthy people across ages. Whole-study results and caveats: Long-lived donors carried more naive CD4+ cells and greater diversity than aged donors.

As for this clonotype: Its specificity is not known.

Combining a sample-barcoded 5' primer with a J-beta primer mix, a second PCR ran for roughly 6 to 12 cycles. TCRdb reprocessed the 5' RACE reads via MiXCR and lists one record per CDR3 protein. The sample lists fewer than 950,000 distinct CDR3 sequences, 53% occurring once. The CDR3 sequence is 15 residues long. Germline trimming cut 5 bases from V and 14 bases from J; bases unmatched to any gene: 22. Looked up from germline, CDR1 is DFQATT and CDR2 is SNEGSKA (reference sequence). The sequencing sample was made of blood. This chain uses TRBV20-1 with TRBJ2-3; TRBD1 matches at 7 bases. The receptor's source is a man older than 75 in good health. Written as DNA, the CDR3 is TGCAGTGCTCGGGAAGGGGGCGCGGAGCACAGATACGCGTATTTT. This codes for CSAREGGAEHRYAYF.